Listed below are T cell receptor beta chains from one sample, sequenced in a study of T cells in Graves' hyperthyroidism and ophthalmopathy. TCRdb called the multiplex PCR reads again in MiXCR, with one record for every CDR3 protein. The table lists around 500,000 distinct CDR3 sequences, 20% to 25% of them singletons, with about 49% in the top ten. Sequenced material: blood. All receptors come from a woman aged 70-85 years with Graves' ophthalmopathy. CDR3s include the opening cysteine and the closing phenylalanine or tryptophan. A D gene is named only where the DNA matches it firmly. Expanded clones are given a class, and other clones once, few, many or no size at all.

TRBJ1-1,many,-,TRBV20-1,CSARALLGGRTEAFF,TGCAGTGCTAGGGCCCTTCTAGGAGGGCGCACTGAAGCTTTCTTT
TRBJ2-1,-,TRBD2,TRBV9,CASSEGTSGYNEQFF,TGTGCCAGCAGCGAGGGGACTAGCGGATACAATGAGCAGTTCTTC
TRBJ1-4,few,-,TRBV7-9,CASSRDTNEKLFF,TGTGCCAGCAGCCGGGACACAAATGAAAAACTGTTTTTT
TRBJ2-7,-,TRBD2,TRBV5-5,CASGLAGVNEQYF,TGTGCCAGCGGTCTAGCGGGAGTTAACGAGCAGTACTTC
TRBJ2-3,few,TRBD2,TRBV6-5,CASSYFSGKAPDTQYF,TGTGCCAGCAGTTACTTTAGCGGGAAGGCGCCAGATACGCAGTATTTT
TRBJ2-1,-,-,TRBV24-1,CATSESGHSYNEQFF,TGTGCCACCAGTGAATCCGGACACTCCTACAATGAGCAGTTCTTC
TRBJ1-6,many,TRBD1,TRBV12-3/TRBV12-4,CASSSGTGNSPLHF,TGTGCCAGCTCCTCCGGGACAGGGAATTCACCCCTCCACTTT
TRBJ2-7,-,TRBD2,TRBV3-1,CASSAPGLGSYEQYF,TGCGCCAGCAGTGCCCCGGGACTAGGGTCCTACGAGCAGTACTTC
TRBJ2-1,few,-,TRBV10-3,CAISEFVGGASYNEQFF,TGTGCCATCAGTGAGTTTGTTGGGGGGGCCTCCTACAATGAGCAGTTCTTC
TRBJ2-7,-,-,TRBV19,CASSIGVWTYEQYF,TGTGCCAGTAGTATAGGTGTTTGGACCTACGAGCAGTACTTC
TRBJ2-2,-,-,TRBV19,CASSLGLLRGGELFF,TGTGCCAGTAGTCTTGGACTCCTTCGGGGCGGGGAGCTGTTTTTT
TRBJ2-7,many,-,TRBV7-3,CASSFTTGGEQYF,TGTGCCAGCAGCTTTACAACTGGGGGGGAGCAGTACTTC
TRBJ1-6,-,-,TRBV7-2,CASSKPGEGVVSPLHF,TGTGCCAGCAGCAAACCTGGGGAAGGGGTAGTATCACCCCTCCACTTT
TRBJ2-7,many,-,TRBV2,CASKGGASAYEQYF,TGTGCCAGCAAGGGGGGGGCCTCCGCCTACGAGCAGTACTTC
TRBJ1-5,-,TRBD1,TRBV6-2/TRBV6-3,CASSYANRDSSNQPQHF,TGTGCCAGCAGTTACGCGAATAGGGACAGTAGCAATCAGCCCCAGCATTTT
TRBJ2-1,-,TRBD1,TRBV29-1,CSVGQGIDEQFF,TGCAGCGTTGGACAGGGGATCGATGAGCAGTTCTTC
TRBJ1-1,-,-,TRBV20-1,CSARDTGRITEAFF,TGCAGTGCTAGAGATACAGGGAGGATAACTGAAGCTTTCTTT
TRBJ2-7,few,-,TRBV9,CASSVAGTLTYEQYF,TGTGCCAGCAGCGTAGCTGGGACTCTAACCTACGAGCAGTACTTC
TRBJ2-3,many,-,TRBV12-3/TRBV12-4,CASSLRESDTQYF,TGTGCCAGCAGTTTGAGGGAGTCAGATACGCAGTATTTT
TRBJ2-3,-,-,TRBV4-3,CASSEERGMWDTQYF,TGCGCCAGCAGCGAAGAGAGGGGGATGTGGGATACGCAGTATTTT
TRBJ2-5,-,TRBD2,TRBV9,CASSVAASGQETQYF,TGTGCCAGCAGCGTAGCAGCTAGCGGGCAAGAGACCCAGTACTTC
TRBJ2-3,few,TRBD2,TRBV15,CATRGGTFSTDTQYF,TGTGCCACCAGGGGAGGGACTTTTAGCACAGATACGCAGTATTTT
TRBJ2-5,-,TRBD2,TRBV9,CASSASSGRGAETQYF,TGTGCCAGCAGTGCGTCTAGCGGGAGAGGGGCAGAGACCCAGTACTTC
TRBJ2-3,many,-,TRBV11-2,CASIWRPSTDTQYF,TGTGCCAGCATCTGGCGACCCTCCACAGATACGCAGTATTTT
TRBJ1-2,once,TRBD1,TRBV11-3,CASSPDRGPFGYTF,TGTGCCAGCAGCCCGGACAGGGGGCCTTTCGGCTACACCTTC
TRBJ2-7,-,-,TRBV7-2,CASSFPGRHYEQYF,TGTGCCAGCAGCTTTCCAGGGCGCCACTACGAGCAGTACTTC
TRBJ2-7,many,TRBD2,TRBV6-2/TRBV6-3,CAIRLAGAYEQYF,TGTGCCATACGACTAGCGGGTGCCTACGAGCAGTACTTC
TRBJ2-3,-,-,TRBV27,CASSWFRGSDTQYF,TGTGCCAGCAGTTGGTTCCGGGGTTCAGATACGCAGTATTTT
TRBJ2-1,few,-,TRBV9,CASSVGPPRGYNEQFF,TGTGCCAGCAGCGTAGGCCCCCCGAGGGGCTACAATGAGCAGTTCTTC
TRBJ2-1,-,-,TRBV7-2,CASSLGLATRGPNEQFF,TGTGCCAGCAGCTTAGGTTTAGCGACTAGAGGTCCTAATGAGCAGTTCTTC
TRBJ2-1,many,-,TRBV3-1,CASSQVYRDNEQFF,TGTGCCAGCAGCCAAGTTTATAGGGACAATGAGCAGTTCTTC
TRBJ2-7,-,-,TRBV12-5,CASGLSPGHLYEQYF,TGTGCTAGTGGTTTGTCACCGGGACACCTCTACGAGCAGTACTTC
TRBJ1-5,-,-,TRBV12-3/TRBV12-4,CASSLGPINQPQHF,TGTGCCAGCAGTCTGGGACCAATCAATCAGCCCCAGCATTTT
TRBJ2-1,few,-,TRBV3-1,CASSQGVGPANEQFF,TGTGCCAGCAGCCAAGGGGTGGGGCCCGCCAATGAGCAGTTCTTC
TRBJ2-3,-,-,TRBV3-1,CASSQESNTDTQYF,TGTGCCAGCAGCCAAGAGAGTAACACAGATACGCAGTATTTT
TRBJ1-1,-,-,TRBV7-9,CASTPDNTNTEAFF,TGTGCCAGCACCCCGGACAATACGAACACTGAAGCTTTCTTT
TRBJ2-7,-,-,TRBV25-1,CASSESAEAYEQYF,TGTGCCAGCAGTGAATCAGCAGAAGCCTACGAGCAGTACTTC
TRBJ2-3,many,TRBD2,TRBV11-2,CASSWGSRGRASDTQYF,TGTGCCAGCAGCTGGGGGTCGCGCGGGAGGGCCTCAGATACGCAGTATTTT
TRBJ2-3,few,TRBD1,TRBV28,CASQQGATDTQYF,TGTGCCTCTCAACAGGGGGCCACAGATACGCAGTATTTT
TRBJ1-2,few,TRBD1,TRBV6-2/TRBV6-3,CASSTGQGRSYGYTF,TGTGCCAGCAGCACCGGACAGGGACGAAGCTATGGCTACACCTTC
TRBJ2-7,-,TRBD2,TRBV2,CASGSSGSEQYF,TGTGCCAGCGGCTCTAGCGGGAGCGAGCAGTACTTC
TRBJ2-7,few,TRBD2,TRBV5-1,CASSWGLAVSSYEQYF,TGCGCCAGCAGCTGGGGACTAGCGGTTAGCTCCTACGAGCAGTACTTC
TRBJ1-2,many,-,TRBV12-3/TRBV12-4,CASSFGGDNYGYTF,TGTGCCAGCAGTTTTGGGGGTGATAACTATGGCTACACCTTC
TRBJ2-5,-,-,TRBV7-9,CASSVGERLIQYF,TGTGCCAGCAGCGTTGGGGAACGGCTCATCCAGTACTTC
TRBJ2-3,-,-,TRBV18,CASSPTATRDTQYF,TGTGCCAGCTCACCGACAGCGACCCGGGATACGCAGTATTTT